The 32 T cell receptor beta chains listed next were all sequenced from one sample in a study of identical twins. One entry per CDR3 protein results from TCRdb running MiXCR on the 5' RACE reads. There are approximately 1.8 million distinct CDR3 sequences in the sample; about 32% occur only once, and less than 0.35% lies in the top ten. The sample taken for sequencing was cord blood. These receptors were collected from a newborn girl in good health.

The chain is built from TRBV7-8 and TRBJ2-7; D is perhaps TRBD1 (7 bases). The CDR3 has 16 amino acids. Germline lookup yields CDR1 SGHVS and CDR2 FQNEAQ. V was cut by 3 bases and J by 1 base, with 16 bases left in between. This chain's CDR3 is CASSFWYAGQSYEQYF. The CDR3, as DNA: TGTGCCAGCAGCTTCTGGTACGCGGGACAGTCCTACGAGCAGTACTTC.

The CDR3 coding sequence is TGCGCCAGCAGCTGGGGGACTAGCGGGGACGAGCAGTACTTC. Protein sequence: CASSWGTSGDEQYF. This chain connects TRBV5-1 to TRBJ2-5; 13 nucleotides align to TRBD2. The J call may be incorrect, as the DNA end agrees better with TRBJ2-7. The CDR3 is 14 amino acids. Germline CDR1 is SGHRS and CDR2 is YFSETQ.

This clonotype turned up a few times. V usage is TRBV12-3 or TRBV12-4 and J usage is TRBJ1-2; perhaps TRBD1 as D (5 bases). This CDR3 has 12 residues. V dropped 5 bases and J dropped 12 bases, with 16 bases sitting between them. CDR3 nucleotide sequence: TGTGCCAGCAGTCGACGACAGTGGAATCACACCTTC. It translates to CASSRRQWNHTF.

The rearrangement joins TRBV29-1 to TRBJ1-1; no definite D call. CDR1 is SQVTM and CDR2 is ANQGSEA in the germline V gene. V lost 1 base to trimming and J lost 0 bases, with 3 bases between them. The CDR3 sequence is 12 residues long. The DNA of the CDR3 is TGCAGCGTTGAAGCGCTGAACACTGAAGCTTTCTTT. This sequence encodes CSVEALNTEAFF. The full variable domain, rest sourced from reference TRBV29-1 and TRBJ1-1, is SAVISQKPSRDICQRGTSLTIQCQVDSQVTMMFWYRQQPGQSLTLIATANQGSEATYESGFVIDKFPISRPNLTFSTLTVSNMSPEDSSIYLCSVEALNTEAFFGQGTRLTVV.

The rearrangement links TRBV6-1 to TRBJ2-1; 8 nucleotides align to TRBD1. The germline V gene encodes CDR1 MNHNS and CDR2 SASEGT. The V segment lost 2 bases and the J segment 4 bases; nucleotides outside the gene matches: 10. There are 17 residues in the CDR3. CDR3 nucleotide sequence: TGTGCCAGCAGTGAAATGCGGACAGGGACCTTGTACAATGAGCAGTTCTTC. Translating gives CASSEMRTGTLYNEQFF.

A word on this clonotype: This CDR3 is missing its conserved last phenylalanine or tryptophan, likely due to a read error. The chain recombines TRBV10-3 with TRBJ2-1; D ambiguous. CDR3 length: 13 amino acids. Germline V gene data show CDR1 as ENHRY and CDR2 as SYGVKD. The CDR3, as DNA: TGCGCCATCAGTGAGTGGGCCAGCAATGAGCAGTTCTCC. Amino acid sequence: CAISEWASNEQFS.

This clonotype was counted a few times. J is TRBJ2-5 and V is TRBV28; TRBD1 agrees at 9 bases. Germline V gives CDR1 MDHEN, CDR2 SYDVKM. The CDR3 sequence is 16 residues long. Losses at the gene ends were 5 bases for V and 5 bases for J; bases not matched to a gene: 12. CDR3 in amino acids: CASSTPGTGLWETQYF. The CDR3 nucleotides read TGTGCCAGCAGTACACCCGGGACAGGGCTGTGGGAGACCCAGTACTTC.

The chain joins TRBV20-1 to TRBJ2-4; 11 bases match TRBD2. The end of the DNA is better explained by TRBJ2-7, so the J call may be wrong. This CDR3 comprises 13 residues. In germline, CDR1 is DFQATT, CDR2 SNEGSKA (reference sequence). The CDR3, as DNA: TGCAGTGTAGCGGGAGGGCCTTTGGGCGAGCAGTACTTC. Amino acid sequence: CSVAGGPLGEQYF.

The CDR3 sequence: CASSETRGLNEKLFF. In nucleotides, the CDR3 is TGTGCCAGCAGTGAGACTCGGGGGTTAAATGAAAAACTGTTTTTT. This chain connects TRBV6-1 to TRBJ1-4; tentative D call: TRBD1 (5 bases). Germline assignment: CDR1 MNHNS and CDR2 SASEGT. Deletions cut 3 bases from V and 5 bases from J, with 13 bases between. This CDR3 spans 15 amino acids.

The table lists this clonotype with a few counts. V usage is TRBV10-3 and J usage is TRBJ1-4; TRBD1 matches at 7 bases. The CDR3 consists of 13 residues. The V and J ends lost 10 bases and 8 bases, in that order; junction bases with no gene match: 10. CDR1 and CDR2 (germline): ENHRY, SYGVKD. The CDR3: CATQQGLSEKLFF. CDR3 in DNA: TGTGCCACCCAACAGGGGCTATCGGAAAAACTGTTTTTT.

This clonotype was detected a few times. The chain employs TRBV3-1 and TRBJ2-5, with D unresolved. V was shortened by 0 bases and J by 2 bases, with 16 bases between the two germline ends. There are 17 residues in the CDR3. Looked up from germline, CDR1 is LGHDT and CDR2 is YNNKEL (reference sequence). CDR3 amino acids: CASSQDESFGPQETQYF. CDR3 DNA: TGTGCCAGCAGCCAAGATGAGTCTTTCGGCCCTCAAGAGACCCAGTACTTC.

The V gene is TRBV28, the J gene TRBJ2-1; TRBD1 agrees at 8 bases. The V gene end was trimmed by 6 bases and the J gene end by 3 bases; junction bases not matched to a gene: 7. This CDR3 region has 15 residues. Germline CDR1 and CDR2: MDHEN and SYDVKM. CDR3: CASSPGTGYYNEQFF. The CDR3 bases are TGTGCCAGCAGCCCCGGGACAGGCTACTACAATGAGCAGTTCTTC.

There are many counts of this clonotype. The J gene is TRBJ1-6, the V gene TRBV29-1; weak D call: TRBD1 (5 bases). Looked up from germline, CDR1 is SQVTM and CDR2 is ANQGSEA. V lost 4 bases, J lost 7 bases, and 11 bases lay in between. CDR3 size: 13 residues. CDR3 DNA: TGCAGCGTTGGGGGCCTCGGAAATTCACCCCTCCACTTT. Protein product: CSVGGLGNSPLHF.

On this clonotype: A much larger clone sits a single nucleotide away, making a read error possible. The chain uses TRBV2 and TRBJ2-3, with 8 nucleotides matching TRBD1. The CDR3 is 16 residues long. After removal of 6 bases from V and 6 bases from J, the junction contained 14 bases not matched to a gene. Germline V gives CDR1 SNHLY, CDR2 FYNNEI. CDR3 DNA: TGTGCCAGCAGCAACTCAGGGGGCGCGGTTTCTGATACGCAGTATTTT. Amino acid sequence: CASSNSGGAVSDTQYF.

The chain employs TRBV4-2 and TRBJ1-5; D is undetermined. The CDR3 loop spans 17 amino acids. Per the germline V gene, CDR1 is LGHNA and CDR2 is YNFKEQ. With 1 base removed from V and 5 bases from J, the gap between germline ends came to 18 bases. The CDR3 region has the DNA TGTGCCAGCAGCCAAGGAGTCGGGAGGGTGGTGGATCAGCCCCAGCATTTT. Translated: CASSQGVGRVVDQPQHF.

This clonotype was detected a few times. The V call is TRBV2, the J call TRBJ1-5; D remains ambiguous. Trimming removed 2 bases from V and 4 bases from J, with 12 bases in between. CDR1 and CDR2 (germline): SNHLY, FYNNEI. The CDR3 is 15 amino acids. CDR3 amino acids: CASSENRALNQPQHF. CDR3 nucleotides: TGTGCCAGCAGTGAAAATAGGGCACTTAATCAGCCCCAGCATTTT.

The chain is built from TRBV10-3 and TRBJ1-2; TRBD1 matches 8 bases. Per germline, CDR1 ENHRY and CDR2 SYGVKD. The V gene end was trimmed by 2 bases and the J gene end by 9 bases; junction bases not matched to a gene: 8. This CDR3 has 14 amino acids. The CDR3 loop is CAISEPDRGPCYTF. The CDR3 bases are TGTGCCATCAGTGAGCCCGACAGGGGTCCTTGCTACACCTTC.

CDR3 region: CASSYTDRTDTQYF. The CDR3 bases are TGTGCCAGCAGCTACACCGACCGCACAGATACGCAGTATTTT. The V and J genes are TRBV7-9 and TRBJ2-3; no firm D call. The germline V and J ends were trimmed by 4 bases and 1 base, with 9 bases remaining between them. CDR1 SEHNR and CDR2 FQNEAQ come from the germline V gene (reference sequence). CDR3 size: 14 residues. The full variable domain, rest sourced from reference TRBV7-9 and TRBJ2-3, is DTGVSQNPRHKITKRGQNVTFRCDPISEHNRLYWYRQTLGQGPEFLTYFQNEAQLEKSRLLSDRFSAERPKGSFSTLEIQRTEQGDSAMYLCASSYTDRTDTQYFGPGTRLTVL.

This chain joins TRBV20-1 and TRBJ2-7, with 8 bases lining up with TRBD2. This CDR3 comprises 14 residues. Trimming cost V 5 bases and J 2 bases; bases outside gene matches: 8. Germline V gene lookup returns CDR1 DFQATT and CDR2 SNEGSKA (reference sequence). The CDR3 coding sequence is TGCAGTGCTGGGGTAGCGGGGTACACCTACGAGCAGTACTTC. This codes for CSAGVAGYTYEQYF.

This clonotype came up a few times. The chain links TRBV12-3 or TRBV12-4 to TRBJ1-2; 10 bases are a match to TRBD1. The CDR3 is 14 amino acids. Trimming removed 5 bases from V and 4 bases from J; junction bases left unmatched: 4. The CDR3 loop reads CASSVTGGSYGYTF. The CDR3 bases are TGTGCCAGCAGTGTGACAGGGGGCTCCTATGGCTACACCTTC.

This clonotype was counted ten times or more. The rearrangement joins TRBV27 to TRBJ2-7, with a tentative D call TRBD1 (6 bases). Trimming shortened V by 2 bases and J by 0 bases, and 14 bases separated the two germline ends. There are 16 residues in the CDR3. CDR1 and CDR2 (germline): MNHEY, SMNVEV (reference sequence). CDR3: CASSLTQGSLSYEQYF. CDR3 DNA sequence: TGTGCCAGCAGTTTAACCCAGGGGAGCCTCTCCTACGAGCAGTACTTC.

Regarding this clonotype: One base away lies a much larger clone, so this may be a sequencing read error. The genes are TRBV10-3 and TRBJ1-2; D perhaps matches TRBD1 (6 bases). This CDR3 spans 12 amino acids. CDR1 is ENHRY, CDR2 SYGVKD, per germline. The germline V and J ends were trimmed by 6 bases and 4 bases, with 9 bases remaining between them. The CDR3 protein is CAISRDIYGYTF. The DNA of the CDR3 is TGTGCCATCAGCCGGGACATCTATGGCTACACCTTC.

V gene TRBV5-1 combines with J gene TRBJ1-1, with D tentatively TRBD1 (5 bases). CDR1 is SGHRS and CDR2 is YFSETQ in the germline V gene. The CDR3 is 15 amino acids. The V gene lost 5 bases and the J gene lost 0 bases, with 14 bases spanning the gap. CDR3 loop: CASRNLGELNTEAFF. The CDR3 DNA sequence: TGCGCCAGCAGAAACTTGGGGGAATTGAACACTGAAGCTTTCTTT.

A note on this clonotype: A much more abundant neighbour one base away suggests this may be a read error. The rearrangement links TRBV7-8 to TRBJ2-1, with D hard to call. This CDR3 region has 14 residues. The V and J ends lost 5 bases and 4 bases respectively, with 12 bases between them. In germline, CDR1 is SGHVS, CDR2 FQNEAQ. The CDR3 nucleotides are TGTGCCAGCAGCCGCGACCCCTATTACAATGAGCAGTTCTTC. Amino acids: CASSRDPYYNEQFF.

In nucleotides, the CDR3 is TGTGCCACCCGGCAACTAGGGAATGAGCAGTTCTTC. Translation: CATRQLGNEQFF. The V and J genes are TRBV10-3 and TRBJ2-1, with D perhaps TRBD2 (5 bases). Germline V gene data show CDR1 as ENHRY and CDR2 as SYGVKD. The CDR3 is 12 residues long. Trimming removed 10 bases at V and 7 bases at J, with 14 bases between.

The rearrangement uses TRBV4-2 and TRBJ2-5; D possibly uses TRBD1 or TRBD2 (5 bases each). This CDR3 spans 14 amino acids. V was trimmed by 1 base and J by 5 bases, leaving 11 bases between them. Germline CDR1 is LGHNA and CDR2 is YNFKEQ. Here the CDR3 reads CASSQGRDPETQYF. In DNA, the CDR3 is TGTGCCAGCAGCCAAGGCCGGGACCCGGAGACCCAGTACTTC.

This clonotype was found many times. V is TRBV7-2 and J is TRBJ2-3; no firm D call. Germline CDR1 reads SGHTA; CDR2 reads FQGNSA. This CDR3 has 15 residues. Trimming left V 6 bases short and J 0 bases short, with 13 bases between. In DNA form, the CDR3 reads TGTGCCAGCAGACCCCTCGGCTCTAGCACAGATACGCAGTATTTT. It encodes CASRPLGSSTDTQYF. The full variable domain, in which reference TRBV7-2 and TRBJ2-3 provide the parts outside the CDR3, is GAGVSQSPSNKVTEKGKDVELRCDPISGHTALYWYRQSLGQGLEFLIYFQGNSAPDKSGLPSDRFSAERTGGSVSTLTIQRTQQEDSAVYLCASRPLGSSTDTQYFGPGTRLTVL.

This clonotype was counted at least ten times. The chain is built from TRBV29-1 and TRBJ2-7; D may be TRBD1 or TRBD2 (5 bases each). CDR3 length equals 12 residues. Germline assignment: CDR1 SQVTM and CDR2 ANQGSEA. Trimming left V 4 bases short and J 2 bases short, with 9 bases between. This chain's CDR3 is CSVGDGPYEQYF. As DNA, the CDR3 is TGCAGCGTTGGGGACGGTCCCTACGAGCAGTACTTC.

This clonotype appeared a few times. V usage is TRBV6-6 and J usage is TRBJ1-1; no firm D call. This CDR3 region has 16 residues. CDR1 MNHNY and CDR2 SVGAGI come from the germline V gene (reference sequence). The V gene lost 1 base and the J gene lost 2 bases, with 14 bases spanning the gap. The CDR3 here is CASSYLVLGANTEAFF. The CDR3 DNA follows: TGTGCCAGCAGTTACTTAGTTCTGGGCGCTAACACTGAAGCTTTCTTT.

The chain has TRBV12-3 or TRBV12-4 and TRBJ2-1; maybe TRBD2 (6 bases). CDR3 length equals 15 residues. Between the trimmed V and J ends, which lost 3 bases and 8 bases, there was a span of 17 bases. The CDR3 loop is CASSFGGTGNDEQFF. In nucleotides, the CDR3 is TGTGCCAGCAGTTTCGGCGGGACGGGAAACGATGAGCAGTTCTTC.

This sequence joins TRBV7-9 and TRBJ2-7; D ambiguous. This CDR3 has 14 residues. Trimming removed 2 bases at V and 6 bases at J, with 14 bases between. Germline CDR1 SEHNR, CDR2 FQNEAQ (reference sequence). The CDR3 region is CASSLNSPFAEQYF. Here the CDR3 DNA reads TGTGCCAGCAGCTTAAATAGTCCCTTCGCCGAGCAGTACTTC.

Note on this clonotype: A single base is all that separates this from a far larger clone, so a read error is likely. The chain joins TRBV12-3 or TRBV12-4 to TRBJ2-3; D may be TRBD2 (5 bases). The CDR3 length is 14 residues. For the CDR3, the DNA is TGTGCCAGCAGTTTAGGACTAAGCACAGATACGGAGTATTTT. The encoded protein is CASSLGLSTDTEYF.